This T cell receptor beta chain was recovered during a study of response to subunit inactivated influenza vaccine. This clonotype came up a few times. Germline-derived CDR1 and CDR2 are MNHEY and SMNVEV (reference sequence). Between the trimmed V and J ends, which lost 1 base and 9 bases, there was a span of 10 bases. The CDR3 covers 14 residues. One entry per CDR3 protein results from TCRdb running MiXCR on the RT-PCR reads. The data contain 450,000 to 550,000 distinct CDR3 sequences, 25% of them singletons. The chain couples TRBV27 to TRBJ1-6, with D possibly TRBD1 on 5 matching bases. The sequence derives from a man between 50 and 59 years old who received an inactivated influenza vaccine. This specimen consisted of CD4+ T cells sorted from PBMCs, obtained about 5 days after vaccination. DNA for the CDR3: TGTGCCAGCAGTTTATGGCAGGGAGGTTCACCCCTCCACTTT. Translating gives CASSLWQGGSPLHF.